The 22 T cell receptor beta chains below come from one sample, sequenced in a study of shared clonotypes between healthy human individuals. CD45RO-negative CD8 cells positively selected for CCR7 made up the naive population, which excluded terminally differentiated effector memory CD45RA+ cells. The assay was immunoSEQ multiplex PCR, and TCRdb's table has in-frame clones only and misses some. The data contain about 2.1 million clones, around 93% of them seen just once; the ten biggest clones take up around 1.8%. Sequences were obtained from naive CD8+ T cells from PBMCs. Receptors were obtained from a man aged 18 to 30 in good health. Some clones in this sample may be carry-over from other donors' samples.

Notes on this clone: The same CDR3 also results from other DNA sequences found in this sample. This chain uses TRBV9 with TRBJ1-1; no clear D gene. V lost 3 bases and J lost 1, with 7 bases in between. This CDR3 is built from 13 residues. Germline V gives CDR1 SGDLS, CDR2 YYNGEE. CDR3 bases: TGTGCCAGCAGCGGTTGGGAGAACACTGAAGCTTTCTTT. It codes for CASSGWENTEAFF.

The chain joins TRBV6-5 to TRBJ2-1, with D possibly TRBD2 on 6 matching bases. There are 11 residues in the CDR3. V was shortened by 8 bases and J by 6 bases, with 8 bases between the two germline ends. The V gene's germline CDR1 is MNHEY and CDR2 SVGAGI. The CDR3 region is CASLGGNEQFF. In DNA form, the CDR3 reads TGTGCCAGCCTGGGGGGCAATGAGCAGTTCTTC.

The genes are TRBV21-1 and TRBJ2-7; TRBD1 was called by the table and not checked on the DNA. TRBV21-1 has pseudogene status. CDR3 size: 11 residues. The CDR3 DNA sequence: TGTGCCAGCAACAGACAATACGAGCAGTACTTC. Translating it yields CASNRQYEQYF.

This chain uses TRBV6-1 with TRBJ2-7; tentatively, D is TRBD1 or TRBD2 (6 bases each). V was pared by 1 base and J by 2 bases, with 15 bases between. The germline V gene has CDR1 MNHNS and CDR2 SASEGT. The CDR3 is 16 residues long. The DNA for the CDR3 is TGTGCCAGCAGTGAAGTGAACGCGGGGACACCCTACGAGCAGTACTTC. It codes for CASSEVNAGTPYEQYF.

The rearrangement uses TRBV6-6 and TRBJ2-3; no clear D gene. The germline CDR1 and CDR2 sequences are MNHNY and SVGAGI (reference sequence). This CDR3 has 13 amino acids. V was trimmed by 5 bases and J by 11 bases, leaving 17 bases between them. The CDR3 bases are TGTGCCAGCAGTGCCTTCCAGTCAAATATGCAGTATTTT. Protein: CASSAFQSNMQYF.

The rearrangement joins TRBV9 to TRBJ1-5; TRBD1 might be the D (5 bases). Germline CDR1 is SGDLS and CDR2 is YYNGEE. The CDR3 extends over 14 amino acids. Between the trimmed V and J ends, which lost 2 bases and 6 bases, there was a span of 12 bases. Here the CDR3 reads CASSVGTGSQPQHF. The DNA of the CDR3 is TGTGCCAGCAGCGTTGGGACGGGGAGTCAGCCCCAGCATTTT.

This clone appeared once. The V gene is TRBV28, the J gene TRBJ2-1; no reliable D call. V was pared by 8 bases and J by 9 bases, with 14 bases between. From germline, CDR1 is MDHEN and CDR2 SYDVKM. The CDR3 covers 12 residues. Here the CDR3 reads CASGLFLGEQFF. CDR3 bases: TGTGCCAGCGGGTTATTTCTGGGTGAGCAGTTCTTC.

The genes are TRBV10-3 and TRBJ2-7, with TRBD1 as a possible D gene (6 bases). CDR3 length: 14 amino acids. Germline V gene sequence: CDR1 ENHRY, CDR2 SYGVKD. V was clipped by 4 bases and J by 3 bases, with 13 bases between them. CDR3 protein: CAISAQGAGYEQYF. The CDR3 nucleotides are TGTGCCATCAGTGCACAGGGCGCGGGCTACGAGCAGTACTTC.

As DNA, the CDR3 is TGTGCCAGCAGCGCATCACTCTACGAGCAGTACTTC. It translates to CASSASLYEQYF. The chain recombines TRBV21-1 with TRBJ2-7; the table's D call TRBD2 went unverified against the DNA. TRBV21-1 is an annotated pseudogene. The CDR3 is 12 amino acids.

This chain joins TRBV28 and TRBJ2-5; D remains ambiguous. Germline V gives CDR1 MDHEN, CDR2 SYDVKM. The CDR3 has 16 amino acids. V dropped 1 base and J dropped 1 base, with 13 bases sitting between them. Here the CDR3 reads CASSLYWKALQETQYF. The CDR3 DNA follows: TGTGCCAGCAGTTTATACTGGAAGGCCCTCCAAGAGACCCAGTACTTC.

This clone was seen only once. This chain links TRBV6-6 with TRBJ2-5; TRBD1 is a possible D gene (5 bases). The J call may be faulty, since TRBJ2-7 better matches the DNA end. This CDR3 has 14 amino acids. The V gene's germline CDR1 is MNHNY and CDR2 SVGAGI (reference sequence). For the CDR3, the DNA is TGTGCCAGCAGCGCAGGCAAGGGGTCCTACGAGCAGTACTTC. Its protein is CASSAGKGSYEQYF.

This rearrangement joins TRBV27 to TRBJ2-4, with TRBD2 matching over 8 bases. The CDR3 spans 14 residues. Germline values: CDR1 MNHEY, CDR2 SMNVEV (reference sequence). J gave up 7 bases and V 6 bases, and 8 bases lay outside the gene matches. The CDR3 nucleotides read TGTGCCAGCAGCCGGGGGGGGGACGTGAACATTCAGTACTTC. Translation: CASSRGGDVNIQYF.

This clone was counted a single time. The identical CDR3 is also encoded by other nucleotide sequences in the sample. This sequence joins TRBV11-2 and TRBJ2-7; D call uncertain. V was cut by 1 base and J by 3 bases, with 7 bases left in between. This CDR3 has 13 residues. Germline values: CDR1 SGHAT, CDR2 FQNNGV. The CDR3 region is CASSLGPVYEQYF. Written as DNA, the CDR3 is TGTGCCAGCAGCTTAGGTCCCGTCTACGAGCAGTACTTC. Combining the CDR3 with reference TRBV11-2 and TRBJ2-7 gives the whole variable domain EAGVAQSPRYKIIEKRQSVAFWCNPISGHATLYWYQQILGQGPKLLIQFQNNGVVDDSQLPKDRFSAERLKGVDSTLKIQPAKLEDSAVYLCASSLGPVYEQYFGPGTRLTVT.

The chain employs TRBV5-1 and TRBJ2-7; perhaps D is TRBD1 or TRBD2 (5 bases each). V lost 3 bases, J lost 4 bases, and 14 bases lay in between. The germline CDR1 and CDR2 sequences are SGHRS and YFSETQ. This CDR3 contains 14 residues. CDR3 DNA: TGCGCCAGCAGCTGGGGGTCAGGGCTATACGAGCAGTACTTC. It codes for CASSWGSGLYEQYF. The whole variable domain, remainder taken from reference TRBV5-1 and TRBJ2-7, is KAGVTQTPRYLIKTRGQQVTLSCSPISGHRSVSWYQQTPGQGLQFLFEYFSETQRNKGNFPGRFSGRQFSNSRSEMNVSTLELGDSALYLCASSWGSGLYEQYFGPGTRLTVT.

This clone was observed a handful of times. The CDR3 loop is CASSQGTSNQPQHF. In DNA form, the CDR3 reads TGTGCCAGCAGCCAGGGGACAAGCAATCAGCCCCAGCATTTT. This chain links TRBV5-6 with TRBJ1-5; the D gene is possibly TRBD1 (6 bases). The CDR3 spans 14 residues. The V gene's germline CDR1 is SGHDT and CDR2 YYEEEE. Trimming took off 4 bases at V and 1 base at J, with 9 bases between the two ends.

This clone came up once. The chain is built from TRBV4-3 and TRBJ2-3; D might be TRBD1 (5 bases). V lost 1 base, J lost 2 bases, and 7 bases lay in between. Germline CDR1 reads LGHNA; CDR2 reads YSLEER. The CDR3 is made up of 14 amino acids. The CDR3 loop is CASSQAGHTDTQYF. The CDR3 DNA follows: TGCGCCAGCAGCCAAGCCGGACACACAGATACGCAGTATTTT.

As concerns this clone: Other DNA sequences in the same sample also yield this CDR3. The rearrangement uses TRBV5-6 and TRBJ2-7; D is possibly TRBD2 (5 bases). The CDR3 length is 13 residues. CDR1 is SGHDT and CDR2 is YYEEEE in the germline V gene. Trimming removed 0 bases at V and 1 base at J, with 5 bases between. CDR3 loop: CASSLAGSYEQYF. The CDR3 bases are TGTGCCAGCAGCTTGGCGGGGTCCTACGAGCAGTACTTC.

The V gene is TRBV14, the J gene TRBJ2-1; weak D call: TRBD2 (6 bases). The length of the CDR3 is 14 residues. V was cut by 4 bases and J by 10 bases, with 17 bases left in between. From germline, CDR1 is SGHDN and CDR2 FVKESK. The CDR3 DNA reads TGTGCCAGCAGCCGGGACTCCAAGCTTCTCGAGCAGTTCTTC. It codes for CASSRDSKLLEQFF.

The J gene is TRBJ1-2, the V gene TRBV4-1; D gene unclear. CDR1 and CDR2 (germline): MGHRA, YSYEKL. Trimming removed 4 bases from V and 5 bases from J, with 17 bases in between. The CDR3 has 15 residues. CDR3 bases: TGCGCCAGCAGCCTTCAGACGCCAAACCAATATGGCTACACCTTC. This codes for CASSLQTPNQYGYTF.

The V gene is TRBV4-1, the J gene TRBJ2-7; D remains unclear. Trimming stripped 1 base from V and 0 bases from J, with 13 bases between. This CDR3 has 16 residues. Germline CDR1 and CDR2: MGHRA and YSYEKL. The CDR3 here is CASSQGRSRSSYEQYF. The CDR3 bases are TGCGCCAGCAGCCAAGGTCGCAGCAGATCCTCCTACGAGCAGTACTTC.

This clone was seen a single time. The V gene is TRBV27, the J gene TRBJ1-2; D unresolved. Germline-derived CDR1 and CDR2 are MNHEY and SMNVEV (reference sequence). The V gene lost 0 bases and the J gene lost 5 bases, with 7 bases spanning the gap. The CDR3 loop spans 13 amino acids. The CDR3 is CASSLSVGYGYTF. CDR3 sequence (DNA): TGTGCCAGCAGTTTATCCGTCGGGTATGGCTACACCTTC.

The chain employs TRBV7-9 and TRBJ2-7, with a possible D match to TRBD1 (6 bases). CDR1 and CDR2 from the germline V gene are SEHNR and FQNEAQ (reference sequence). The CDR3 runs to 15 residues. V was pared by 10 bases and J by 2 bases, with 21 bases between. This CDR3 is CATKPGTRVPYEQYF. CDR3 DNA sequence: TGTGCCACCAAGCCCGGGACAAGGGTCCCCTACGAGCAGTACTTC.